One sample yielded the 14 T cell receptor beta chains listed below, sequenced in a study of CD8 T cells in ankylosing spondylitis. In TCRdb, the 5' RACE reads were re-called with MiXCR into one record per CDR3 protein. This sample carries around 300,000 distinct CDR3 sequences, more than 20% of them seen once, and the ten largest clones take 3.5%. The sample consisted of blood, either unsorted or a sorted T cell fraction (not recorded which). The origin of the receptors is a female donor with ankylosing spondylitis or in good health (not recorded which).

The table lists this clonotype with a few counts. The rearrangement uses TRBV20-1 and TRBJ2-3; tentative D call: TRBD2 (5 bases). The V gene lost 0 bases and the J gene lost 6 bases, with 22 bases spanning the gap. CDR3 length equals 17 residues. Germline values: CDR1 DFQATT, CDR2 SNEGSKA (reference sequence). The CDR3 reads CSARDALLRGKVDTQYF. In DNA form, the CDR3 reads TGCAGTGCTAGAGATGCCCTCCTGCGAGGGAAGGTGGATACGCAGTATTTT.

This clonotype was counted only a few times. The chain employs TRBV5-6 and TRBJ1-1; D gene ambiguous. V lost 2 bases and J 1 base, leaving 6 bases between the germline ends. CDR1 and CDR2 from the germline V gene are SGHDT and YYEEEE. The CDR3 contains 13 residues. The CDR3 loop is CASSFAGNTEAFF. The CDR3 DNA sequence: TGTGCCAGCAGCTTCGCGGGGAACACTGAAGCTTTCTTT.

In its sample, this clonotype was seen a few times. The chain combines TRBV15 with TRBJ2-5; 7 bases align to TRBD2. V was clipped by 0 bases and J by 5 bases; unmatched bases: 9. The CDR3 contains 16 residues. Germline lookup yields CDR1 LNHNV and CDR2 YYDKDF (reference sequence). CDR3 region: CATSRDRASGVETQYF. The DNA for the CDR3 is TGTGCCACCAGCAGAGATCGGGCTAGCGGAGTGGAGACCCAGTACTTC.

This clonotype was observed a handful of times. The chain uses TRBV3-1 and TRBJ1-1; a possible D gene is TRBD1 (6 bases). V lost 0 bases and J lost 4, with 12 bases in between. Germline lookup yields CDR1 LGHDT and CDR2 YNNKEL (reference sequence). CDR3 size: 15 residues. The CDR3 loop is CASSQEGHRGTEAFF. As DNA, the CDR3 is TGTGCCAGCAGCCAAGAGGGACACCGGGGCACTGAAGCTTTCTTT.

The chain links TRBV4-3 to TRBJ2-3, with D possibly TRBD2 on 5 matching bases. V lost 1 base and J lost 3, with 5 bases in between. Germline V CDR1 and CDR2: LGHNA, YSLEER. The CDR3 runs 13 residues. CDR3 in DNA: TGCGCCAGCAGCCAAGTAGCGACAGATACGCAGTATTTT. It is translated as CASSQVATDTQYF.

This rearrangement joins TRBV5-1 to TRBJ1-2; D not certain. The CDR3 length is 13 residues. Trimming stripped 1 base from V and 8 bases from J, with 12 bases between. CDR1 and CDR2 (germline): SGHRS, YFSETQ. CDR3 in DNA: TGCGCCAGCAGCTTGCCGGGAAGAGACGGCTACACCTTC. Translation: CASSLPGRDGYTF.

The V call is TRBV12-3 or TRBV12-4, the J call TRBJ2-3; 8 nucleotides match TRBD2. The length of the CDR3 is 16 residues. Trimming at V came to 1 base and at J to 2 bases, leaving 5 bases not matched to a gene. The CDR3 loop reads CASSLGLAGLTDTQYF. In DNA form, the CDR3 reads TGTGCCAGCAGTTTAGGGCTAGCGGGCCTCACAGATACGCAGTATTTT.

The chain has TRBV20-1 and TRBJ2-1; TRBD2 aligns across 10 bases. Germline V gene lookup returns CDR1 DFQATT and CDR2 SNEGSKA (reference sequence). The CDR3 covers 15 residues. CDR3 protein: CRLLPGLAIYNEQFF. DNA of the CDR3: TGCAGACTCTTACCGGGACTAGCGATTTACAATGAGCAGTTCTTC.

This clonotype was seen many times. J is TRBJ2-7 and V is TRBV2; the match to TRBD1 covers 7 bases. Germline V gene lookup returns CDR1 SNHLY and CDR2 FYNNEI. The CDR3 is made up of 13 amino acids. J was trimmed by 6 bases and V by 3 bases; bases with no gene match: 5. CDR3 DNA: TGTGCCAGCAGTGAGGGACAGACCCCCGAGCAGTACTTC. Translation: CASSEGQTPEQYF.

This rearrangement joins TRBV5-1 to TRBJ2-5; maybe TRBD1 (6 bases). V was pared by 3 bases and J by 4 bases, with 13 bases between. This CDR3 is 14 amino acids long. Germline CDR1 and CDR2: SGHRS and YFSETQ. The CDR3 here is CASSSTGHGETQYF. As DNA, the CDR3 is TGCGCCAGCAGCTCGACAGGCCACGGAGAGACCCAGTACTTC.

The rearrangement links TRBV20-1 to TRBJ1-1; D is unresolved. The CDR3 sequence is 12 residues long. Germline values: CDR1 DFQATT, CDR2 SNEGSKA (reference sequence). V was trimmed by 6 bases and J by 3 bases, leaving 11 bases between them. The CDR3 DNA sequence: TGCAGTGCCGGGGAGGACGACACTGAAGCTTTCTTT. It translates to CSAGEDDTEAFF.

This sequence joins TRBV29-1 and TRBJ2-1; weak D call: TRBD2 (5 bases). CDR3 length: 12 amino acids. Trimming took off 7 bases at V and 6 bases at J, with 13 bases between the two ends. Germline V gene sequence: CDR1 SQVTM, CDR2 ANQGSEA. DNA for the CDR3: TGCAGCGACCGCCCTAGCTCCAATGAGCAGTTCTTC. This encodes CSDRPSSNEQFF.

The table lists this clonotype with a few counts. The V and J genes are TRBV19 and TRBJ2-1; D is uncertain. Germline V gene data show CDR1 as LNHDA and CDR2 as SQIVND (reference sequence). The CDR3 consists of 14 residues. V dropped 5 bases and J dropped 10 bases, with 18 bases sitting between them. The CDR3 sequence is CASSVRQSLREQFF. The CDR3 DNA reads TGTGCCAGTAGTGTGCGTCAGTCTCTAAGGGAGCAGTTCTTC.

This clonotype was counted ten times or more. The gene calls are TRBV7-2 and TRBJ1-1; D is ambiguous. Germline lookup yields CDR1 SGHTA and CDR2 FQGNSA. The CDR3 sequence is 14 residues long. The V and J ends lost 5 bases and 1 base respectively, with 11 bases between them. The CDR3 here is CASSPRRANTEAFF. The CDR3 DNA sequence: TGTGCCAGCAGCCCCCGTCGGGCGAACACTGAAGCTTTCTTT.